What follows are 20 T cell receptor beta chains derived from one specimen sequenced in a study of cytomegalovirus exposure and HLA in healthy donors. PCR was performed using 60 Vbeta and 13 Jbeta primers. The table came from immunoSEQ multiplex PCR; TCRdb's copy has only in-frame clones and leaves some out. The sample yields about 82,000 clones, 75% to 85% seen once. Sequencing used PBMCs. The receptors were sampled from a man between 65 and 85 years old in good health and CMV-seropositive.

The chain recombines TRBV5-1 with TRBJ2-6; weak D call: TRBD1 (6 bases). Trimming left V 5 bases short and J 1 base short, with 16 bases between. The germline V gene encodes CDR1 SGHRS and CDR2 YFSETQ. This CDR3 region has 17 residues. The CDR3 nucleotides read TGCGCCAGCAGGCAGAACGGACAGAGGTCTGGGGCCAACGTCCTGACTTTC. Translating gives CASRQNGQRSGANVLTF.

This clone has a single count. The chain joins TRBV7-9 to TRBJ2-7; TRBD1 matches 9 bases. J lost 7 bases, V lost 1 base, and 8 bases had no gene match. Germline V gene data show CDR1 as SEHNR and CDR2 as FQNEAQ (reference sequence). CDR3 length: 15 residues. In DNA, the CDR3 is TGTGCCAGCAGCTTAGTGTCGGGACAGGGAAGTGAGCAGTACTTC. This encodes CASSLVSGQGSEQYF. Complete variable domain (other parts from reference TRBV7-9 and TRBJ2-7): DTGVSQNPRHKITKRGQNVTFRCDPISEHNRLYWYRQTLGQGPEFLTYFQNEAQLEKSRLLSDRFSAERPKGSFSTLEIQRTEQGDSAMYLCASSLVSGQGSEQYFGPGTRLTVT.

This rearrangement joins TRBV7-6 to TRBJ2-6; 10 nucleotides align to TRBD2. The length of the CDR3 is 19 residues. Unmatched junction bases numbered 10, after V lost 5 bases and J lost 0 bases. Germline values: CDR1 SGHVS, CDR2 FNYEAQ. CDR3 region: CASSPTPAGGPSGANVLTF. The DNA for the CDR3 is TGTGCCAGCAGCCCTACCCCAGCGGGAGGGCCCTCTGGGGCCAACGTCCTGACTTTC.

The CDR3 coding sequence is TGCGCCAGCAGCCAAGAGGGGAGGACCTCTGGGGCCAACGTCCTGACTTTC. Its translation is CASSQEGRTSGANVLTF. The chain uses TRBV4-1 and TRBJ2-6; D possibly corresponds to TRBD2 (6 bases). This CDR3 is built from 17 residues. Trimming removed 0 bases from V and 0 bases from J, with 9 bases in between. The germline V gene encodes CDR1 MGHRA and CDR2 YSYEKL.

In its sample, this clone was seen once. CDR3 bases: TGTGCCAGCAGCTCCGGACAGGGCTTGGAAGCTTTCTTT. Translated: CASSSGQGLEAFF. The V gene is TRBV7-9, the J gene TRBJ1-1; 8 bases line up with TRBD1. V gave up 4 bases and J gave up 8 bases; unmatched junction bases: 6. Per the germline V gene, CDR1 is SEHNR and CDR2 is FQNEAQ (reference sequence). CDR3 length: 13 residues.

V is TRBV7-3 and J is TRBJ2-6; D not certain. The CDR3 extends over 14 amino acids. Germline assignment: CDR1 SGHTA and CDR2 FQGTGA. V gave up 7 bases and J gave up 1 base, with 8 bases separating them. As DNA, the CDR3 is TGTGCCAGCAACTCCAGGTCTGGGGCCAACGTCCTGACTTTC. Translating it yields CASNSRSGANVLTF. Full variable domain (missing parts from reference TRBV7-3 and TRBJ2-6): GAGVSQTPSNKVTEKGKYVELRCDPISGHTALYWYRQSLGQGPEFLIYFQGTGAADDSGLPNDRFFAVRPEGSVSTLKIQRTERGDSAVYLCASNSRSGANVLTFGAGSRLTVL.

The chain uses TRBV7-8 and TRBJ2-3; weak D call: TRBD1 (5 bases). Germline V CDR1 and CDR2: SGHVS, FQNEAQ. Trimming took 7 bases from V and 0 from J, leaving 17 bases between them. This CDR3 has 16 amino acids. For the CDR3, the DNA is TGTGCCAGCATCCGTGGTACAAGGGGCAGCACAGATACGCAGTATTTT. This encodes CASIRGTRGSTDTQYF. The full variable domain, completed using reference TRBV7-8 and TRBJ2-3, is GAGVSQSPRYKVAKRGQDVALRCDPISGHVSLFWYQQALGQGPEFLTYFQNEAQLDKSGLPSDRFFAERPEGSVSTLKIQRTQQEDSAVYLCASIRGTRGSTDTQYFGPGTRLTVL.

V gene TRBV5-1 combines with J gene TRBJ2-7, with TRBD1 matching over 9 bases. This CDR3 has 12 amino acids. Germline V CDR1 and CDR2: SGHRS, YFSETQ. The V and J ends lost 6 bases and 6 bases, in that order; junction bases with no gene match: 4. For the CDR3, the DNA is TGCGCCAGCACGGGACAGGGTTTCGAGCAGTACTTC. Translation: CASTGQGFEQYF.

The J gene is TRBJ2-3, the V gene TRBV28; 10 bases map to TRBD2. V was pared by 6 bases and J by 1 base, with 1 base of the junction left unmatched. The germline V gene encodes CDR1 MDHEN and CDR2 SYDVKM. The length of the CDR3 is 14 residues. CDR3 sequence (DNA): TGTGCCAGCAGGCTAGCGGGAGGCACAGATACGCAGTATTTT. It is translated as CASRLAGGTDTQYF.

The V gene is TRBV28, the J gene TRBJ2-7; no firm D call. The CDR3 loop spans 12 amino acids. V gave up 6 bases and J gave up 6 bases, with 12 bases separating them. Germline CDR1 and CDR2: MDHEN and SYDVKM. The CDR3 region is CASSRVRTEQYF. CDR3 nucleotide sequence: TGTGCCAGCAGCCGGGTCCGTACCGAGCAGTACTTC.

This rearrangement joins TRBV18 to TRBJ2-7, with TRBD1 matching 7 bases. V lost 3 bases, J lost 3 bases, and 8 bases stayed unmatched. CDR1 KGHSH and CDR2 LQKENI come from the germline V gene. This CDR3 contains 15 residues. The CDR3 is CASSPSQGEYYEQYF. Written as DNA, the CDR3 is TGTGCCAGCTCACCCTCGCAGGGGGAGTACTACGAGCAGTACTTC.

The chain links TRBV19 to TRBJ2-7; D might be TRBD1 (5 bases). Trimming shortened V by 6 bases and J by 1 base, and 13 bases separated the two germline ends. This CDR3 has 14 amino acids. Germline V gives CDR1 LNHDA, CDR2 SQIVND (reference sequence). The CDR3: CASSPSDTSYEQYF. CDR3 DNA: TGTGCCAGTAGCCCATCGGACACTTCCTACGAGCAGTACTTC.

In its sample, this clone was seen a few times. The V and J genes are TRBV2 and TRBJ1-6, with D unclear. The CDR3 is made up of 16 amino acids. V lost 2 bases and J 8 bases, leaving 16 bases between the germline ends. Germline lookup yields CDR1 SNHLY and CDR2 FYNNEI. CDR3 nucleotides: TGTGCCAGCAGTGAACAAGCGCATACGGGATATTCACCCCTCCACTTT. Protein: CASSEQAHTGYSPLHF.

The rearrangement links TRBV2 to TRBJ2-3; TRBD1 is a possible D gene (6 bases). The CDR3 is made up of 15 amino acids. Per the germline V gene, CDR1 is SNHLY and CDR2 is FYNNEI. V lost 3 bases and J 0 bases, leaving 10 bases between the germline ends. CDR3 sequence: CASSETTGSTDTQYF. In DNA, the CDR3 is TGTGCCAGCAGTGAGACGACAGGAAGCACAGATACGCAGTATTTT.

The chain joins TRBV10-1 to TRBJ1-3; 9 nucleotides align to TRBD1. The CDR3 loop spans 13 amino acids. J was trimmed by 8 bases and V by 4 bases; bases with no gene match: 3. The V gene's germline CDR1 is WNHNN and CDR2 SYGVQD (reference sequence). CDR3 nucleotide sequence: TGCGCCAGCAGTGCGGGACAGGGTGACACCATATATTTT. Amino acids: CASSAGQGDTIYF.

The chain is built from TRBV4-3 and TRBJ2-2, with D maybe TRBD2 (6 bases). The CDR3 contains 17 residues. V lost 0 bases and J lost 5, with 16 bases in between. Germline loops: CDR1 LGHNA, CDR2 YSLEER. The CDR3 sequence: CASSQEPGVIVTGELFF. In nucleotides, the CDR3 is TGCGCCAGCAGCCAAGAGCCGGGAGTCATTGTGACCGGGGAGCTGTTTTTT.

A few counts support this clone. CDR3 residues: CASRPGQGTDTQYF. DNA for the CDR3: TGTGCCAGCAGGCCTGGACAGGGTACAGATACGCAGTATTTT. V and J are TRBV6-6 and TRBJ2-3, with 8 bases matching TRBD1. J was trimmed by 3 bases and V by 6 bases; bases with no gene match: 5. Germline V gives CDR1 MNHNY, CDR2 SVGAGI (reference sequence). The CDR3 contains 14 residues.

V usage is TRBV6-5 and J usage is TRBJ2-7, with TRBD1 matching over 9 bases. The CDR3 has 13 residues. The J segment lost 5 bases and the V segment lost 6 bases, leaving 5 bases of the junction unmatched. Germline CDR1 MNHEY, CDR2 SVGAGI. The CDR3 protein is CASRGTGSDEQYF. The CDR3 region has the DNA TGTGCCAGCAGAGGGACAGGGTCTGACGAGCAGTACTTC.

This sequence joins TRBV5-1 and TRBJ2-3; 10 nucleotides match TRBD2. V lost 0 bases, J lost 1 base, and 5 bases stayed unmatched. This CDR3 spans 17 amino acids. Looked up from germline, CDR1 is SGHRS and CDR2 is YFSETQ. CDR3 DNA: TGCGCCAGCAGCTTGGGGCAAACTAGCGGGGGCACAGATACGCAGTATTTT. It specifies CASSLGQTSGGTDTQYF.

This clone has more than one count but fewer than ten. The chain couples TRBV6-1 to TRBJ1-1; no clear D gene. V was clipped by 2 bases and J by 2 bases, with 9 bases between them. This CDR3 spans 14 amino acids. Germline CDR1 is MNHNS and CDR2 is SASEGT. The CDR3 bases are TGTGCCAGCAGTGAACAGGTCGGAAACACTGAAGCTTTCTTT. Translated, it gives CASSEQVGNTEAFF.